The T cell receptor beta chain under discussion was sequenced for a study of T cell repertoires in cytomegalovirus infection (dated by TCRdb to between 2018 and 2020). Study-level background: The HLA type of each donor mattered for the analysis, because public TCR beta signatures pointed to carriage of CMV infection along with the matching HLA type.

The CDR3 measures 14 amino acids from cysteine to phenylalanine. Only the CDR3 region is kept as DNA, spanning 42 bases read in frame from base 1. For this chain, trimming is 6 bases at the V end and 4 bases at the J end, and the number of junction bases without a gene match is 4. The germline V gene sets CDR1 to MNHNS and CDR2 to SASEGT. TCRdb records Illumina HiSeq 1500 as the sequencer. In-frame beta chains were kept once TCRdb had trimmed the public reads at Q25 with fastp and called clones with MiXCR. All rows with the same CDR3 protein become a single entry with the most common DNA and genes. This sample holds about 260,000 distinct CDR3 sequences; roughly an eighth were observed only once. Around 9.5% of the sample goes to the ten largest clones. General conclusions and limits of the study: In both this cohort and an independent cohort of some 380 donors, the cumulative frequency of public TCR beta family members distinguished carriers of CMV infection plus the relevant HLA type. The ex vivo response was dominated by HLA-C-restricted CMV-specific TCR beta clonotypes, which also provided the single most frequent clonotype in two of eight donors.

This clonotype was counted a few times. The antigen it recognizes is unknown. No base quality values were provided; no much bigger clone lies one nucleotide off. Source material: PBMCs. The rearranged segments are TRBV6-1 and TRBJ2-1; 9 bases in between match TRBD1. This sequence was found in a human donor in good health (CMV status not recorded). Some clones in this sample may be carry-over from other donors' samples. The DNA sequence follows: TGTGCCAGCAGGGGACAGGGTGGGTACAATGAGCAGTTCTTC. It translates to CASRGQGGYNEQFF.